This entry lists 17 T cell receptor beta chains sequenced from one sample in a study of beta chain features in type 1 diabetes. What was sequenced were expressed TCRB transcripts, since all of the isolated RNA had been reverse transcribed. The assay was immunoSEQ multiplex PCR, and TCRdb's table has in-frame clones only and misses some. The table includes roughly 250,000 clones, just over 20% detected once. Antigens of these TCRs are unknown. Whole-study findings and limits: Among all four CD4+ subsets, Type 1 diabetes patients had TCRB CDR3s that were moderately but significantly shorter.

The sample taken for sequencing was naive CD4+ T cells from blood. These receptor sequences come from a woman in her thirties or forties with type 1 diabetes.

The genes are TRBV6-5 and TRBJ2-5; maybe TRBD2 (6 bases). CDR1 is MNHEY and CDR2 is SVGAGI in the germline V gene. The CDR3 consists of 12 residues. Trimming pared 10 bases from V and 2 bases from J, leaving 11 bases between. CDR3: CATGRFQETQYF. In DNA, the CDR3 is TGTGCCACGGGGAGGTTTCAAGAGACCCAGTACTTC.

The chain couples TRBV10-3 to TRBJ2-6; 10 bases agree with TRBD2. V lost 0 bases and J lost 2; bases outside the gene matches: 7. CDR3 length equals 19 residues. CDR1 is ENHRY, CDR2 SYGVKD, per germline. The CDR3 sequence: CAISESPGLAPTGANVLTF. DNA for the CDR3: TGTGCCATCAGTGAGTCGCCGGGACTAGCGCCAACTGGGGCCAACGTCCTGACTTTC.

The gene calls are TRBV7-2 and TRBJ2-5; 7 nucleotides line up with TRBD1. V was clipped by 4 bases and J by 5 bases; unmatched bases: 13. CDR3 length: 16 amino acids. CDR1 is SGHTA and CDR2 is FQGNSA in the germline V gene. CDR3 loop: CASSSGIRDRYETQYF. In DNA, the CDR3 is TGTGCCAGCAGCTCCGGAATCCGGGACAGATACGAGACCCAGTACTTC.

The chain uses TRBV7-9 and TRBJ2-1; 7 bases are a match to TRBD1. Germline assignment: CDR1 SEHNR and CDR2 FQNEAQ (reference sequence). The CDR3 runs 14 residues. Unmatched junction bases numbered 1, after V lost 1 base and J lost 4 bases. This CDR3 is CASSLEGAYNEQFF. DNA for the CDR3: TGTGCCAGCAGCTTAGAGGGGGCATACAATGAGCAGTTCTTC.

The rearrangement uses TRBV4-3 and TRBJ2-3; TRBD2 aligns across 11 bases. The CDR3 covers 14 residues. CDR1 is LGHNA and CDR2 is YSLEER in the germline V gene. The V segment lost 4 bases and the J segment 4 bases; nucleotides outside the gene matches: 1. This CDR3 is CASSRGLAADTQYF. CDR3 bases: TGCGCCAGCAGCCGGGGACTAGCGGCAGATACGCAGTATTTT.

This clone was seen a handful of times. The chain couples TRBV11-2 to TRBJ2-1; 13 bases align to TRBD2. Germline CDR1 SGHAT, CDR2 FQNNGV. This CDR3 has 14 residues. J gave up 9 bases and V 6 bases, and 5 bases lay outside the gene matches. CDR3 residues: CASREGLAGPEQFF. For the CDR3, the DNA is TGTGCCAGCAGGGAGGGACTAGCGGGACCTGAGCAGTTCTTC.

This clone was detected only a few times. The V and J genes are TRBV2 and TRBJ1-5; D is undetermined. V was cut by 5 bases and J by 0 bases, with 14 bases left in between. CDR3 length: 16 amino acids. Germline CDR1 reads SNHLY; CDR2 reads FYNNEI. For the CDR3, the DNA is TGTGCCAGCAGTTCGGAGGTAGGCTATAGCAATCAGCCCCAGCATTTT. Translation gives CASSSEVGYSNQPQHF. Variable domain in full (rest from reference TRBV2 and TRBJ1-5): EPEVTQTPSHQVTQMGQEVILRCVPISNHLYFYWYRQILGQKVEFLVSFYNNEISEKSEIFDDQFSVERPDGSNFTLKIRSTKLEDSAMYFCASSSEVGYSNQPQHFGDGTRLSIL.

This clone was seen only a few times. The rearrangement links TRBV7-2 to TRBJ2-1; possibly TRBD2 for D (6 bases). This CDR3 region has 11 residues. Looked up from germline, CDR1 is SGHTA and CDR2 is FQGNSA. Trimming stripped 4 bases from V and 12 bases from J, with 10 bases between. The CDR3 nucleotides read TGTGCCAGCAGCTCTTTAGCGGTGCAGTTCTTC. It encodes CASSSLAVQFF.

The table lists this clone with a few counts. This sequence joins TRBV28 and TRBJ2-7; the D is unclear. CDR3 length: 12 amino acids. CDR1 and CDR2 from the germline V gene are MDHEN and SYDVKM. The V gene lost 6 bases and the J gene lost 6 bases, with 12 bases spanning the gap. DNA of the CDR3: TGTGCCAGCAGGCCATCCTGGGCCGAGCAGTACTTC. This codes for CASRPSWAEQYF.

The rearrangement links TRBV6-6 to TRBJ1-1; D gene ambiguous. CDR1 and CDR2 (germline): MNHNY, SVGAGI (reference sequence). The CDR3 is 13 amino acids. Between the trimmed V and J ends, which lost 6 bases and 0 bases, there was a span of 8 bases. CDR3 sequence: CASSWTLNTEAFF. Written as DNA, the CDR3 is TGTGCCAGCAGCTGGACTCTGAACACTGAAGCTTTCTTT.

V is TRBV30 and J is TRBJ1-4; D may be TRBD1 (6 bases). There are 13 residues in the CDR3. V was cut by 2 bases and J by 8 bases, with 12 bases left in between. Germline V CDR1 and CDR2: GTSNPN, SVGIG (reference sequence). The CDR3 sequence: CAWSRTEGEKLFF. DNA for the CDR3: TGTGCCTGGAGTAGGACAGAGGGAGAAAAACTGTTTTTT.

The V and J genes are TRBV25-1 and TRBJ2-3; TRBD2 aligns across 11 bases. Per the germline V gene, CDR1 is MGHDK and CDR2 is SYGVNS. With 6 bases clipped from V and 5 bases from J, the junction kept 7 bases outside the gene matches. This CDR3 comprises 15 residues. The CDR3: CASRPTSGGVDTQYF. CDR3 DNA sequence: TGTGCCAGCAGACCCACTAGCGGGGGTGTAGATACGCAGTATTTT.

V is TRBV9 and J is TRBJ2-3; 7 positions match TRBD2. With V trimmed by 1 base and J by 4 bases, 3 bases remained unmatched. This CDR3 comprises 14 residues. Germline CDR1 reads SGDLS; CDR2 reads YYNGEE. The chain's CDR3 is CASSVSGAADTQYF. The CDR3 bases are TGTGCCAGCAGCGTAAGCGGGGCGGCAGATACGCAGTATTTT.

Concerning this clone itself: The sample holds other DNA sequences that translate to the same CDR3. The rearrangement uses TRBV7-9 and TRBJ1-1; no clear D. Trimming cost V 2 bases and J 4 bases, with 5 bases left between them. The CDR3 runs 12 residues. Germline CDR1 and CDR2: SEHNR and FQNEAQ (reference sequence). CDR3 sequence (DNA): TGTGCCAGCAGCTTACCGGGCACTGAAGCTTTCTTT. Amino acid sequence: CASSLPGTEAFF.

This clone was seen only a few times. The chain recombines TRBV7-9 with TRBJ2-7; 9 positions agree with TRBD2. Germline lookup yields CDR1 SEHNR and CDR2 FQNEAQ (reference sequence). CDR3 length equals 15 residues. The trim removed 5 bases at V and 7 bases at J, leaving 12 bases unmatched. This CDR3 is CASSPWAGGPGEQYF. DNA of the CDR3: TGTGCCAGCAGCCCCTGGGCGGGAGGGCCGGGGGAGCAGTACTTC.

This clone was seen only a few times. The chain links TRBV9 to TRBJ2-5, with D possibly matching TRBD2 (5 bases). V gave up 4 bases and J gave up 7 bases, with 11 bases separating them. The germline V gene encodes CDR1 SGDLS and CDR2 YYNGEE. This CDR3 comprises 12 residues. The CDR3 region is CASSTIGGTQYF. The CDR3 nucleotides are TGTGCCAGCAGCACCATCGGAGGGACCCAGTACTTC.

A few counts support this clone. The CDR3 reads CATSRAGTSGVAYEQYF. As DNA, the CDR3 is TGTGCCACCAGCAGAGCCGGGACTAGCGGGGTTGCCTACGAGCAGTACTTC. The rearrangement links TRBV15 to TRBJ2-7; 13 bases map to TRBD2. Germline-derived CDR1 and CDR2 are LNHNV and YYDKDF (reference sequence). This CDR3 comprises 17 residues. V lost 1 base, J lost 2 bases, and 5 bases stayed unmatched.